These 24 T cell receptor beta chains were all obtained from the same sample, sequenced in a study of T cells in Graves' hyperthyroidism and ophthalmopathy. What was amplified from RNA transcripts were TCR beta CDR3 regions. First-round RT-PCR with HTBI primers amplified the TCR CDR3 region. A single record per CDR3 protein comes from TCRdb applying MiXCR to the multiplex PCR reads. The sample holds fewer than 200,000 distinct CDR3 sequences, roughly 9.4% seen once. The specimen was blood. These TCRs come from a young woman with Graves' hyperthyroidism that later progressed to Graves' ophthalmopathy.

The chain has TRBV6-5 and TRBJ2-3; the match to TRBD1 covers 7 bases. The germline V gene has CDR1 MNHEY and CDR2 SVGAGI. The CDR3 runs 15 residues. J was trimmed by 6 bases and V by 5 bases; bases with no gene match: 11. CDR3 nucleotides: TGTGCCAGCAGTGCTTACCGGGACAGTGGGGATACGCAGTATTTT. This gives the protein CASSAYRDSGDTQYF.

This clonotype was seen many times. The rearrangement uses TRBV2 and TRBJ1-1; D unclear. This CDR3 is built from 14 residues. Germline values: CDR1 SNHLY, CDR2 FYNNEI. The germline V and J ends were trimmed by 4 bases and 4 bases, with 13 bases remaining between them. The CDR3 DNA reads TGTGCCAGCAGTGGTCTACGGACGGGCACTGAAGCTTTCTTT. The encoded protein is CASSGLRTGTEAFF.

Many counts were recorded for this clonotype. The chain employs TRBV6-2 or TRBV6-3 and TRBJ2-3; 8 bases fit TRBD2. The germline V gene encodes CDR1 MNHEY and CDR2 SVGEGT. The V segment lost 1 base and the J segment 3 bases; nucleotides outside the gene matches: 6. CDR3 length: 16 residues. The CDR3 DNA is TGTGCCAGCAGTTACTATGCGGGGGGAGAAACAGATACGCAGTATTTT. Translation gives CASSYYAGGETDTQYF.

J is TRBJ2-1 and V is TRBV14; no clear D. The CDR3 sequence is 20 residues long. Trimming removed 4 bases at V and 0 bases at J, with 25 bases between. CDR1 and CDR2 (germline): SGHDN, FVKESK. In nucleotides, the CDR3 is TGTGCCAGCAGCCCCCTTTTAGGGATGCAGAGTTCAAGCTCCTACAATGAGCAGTTCTTC. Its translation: CASSPLLGMQSSSSYNEQFF.

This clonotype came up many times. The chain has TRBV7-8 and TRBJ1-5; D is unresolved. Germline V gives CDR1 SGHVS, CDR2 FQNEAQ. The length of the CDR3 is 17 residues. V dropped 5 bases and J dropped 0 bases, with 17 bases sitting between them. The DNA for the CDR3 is TGTGCCAGCAGCGCCAGACCCGGGAGATATAGCAATCAGCCCCAGCATTTT. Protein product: CASSARPGRYSNQPQHF.

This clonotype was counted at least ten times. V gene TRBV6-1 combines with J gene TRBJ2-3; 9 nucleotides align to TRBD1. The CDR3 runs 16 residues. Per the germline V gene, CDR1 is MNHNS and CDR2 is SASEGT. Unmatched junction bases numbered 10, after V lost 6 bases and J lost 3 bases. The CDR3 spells CASRTQTGGGTDTQYF. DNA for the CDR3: TGTGCCAGCAGAACACAGACAGGGGGAGGAACAGATACGCAGTATTTT.

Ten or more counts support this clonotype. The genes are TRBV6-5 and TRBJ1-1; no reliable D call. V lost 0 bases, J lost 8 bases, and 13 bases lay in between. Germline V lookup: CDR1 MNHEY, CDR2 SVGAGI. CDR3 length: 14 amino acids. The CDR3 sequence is CASSYSSRPNEAFF. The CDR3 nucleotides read TGTGCCAGCAGTTACTCGTCCAGACCGAACGAAGCTTTCTTT.

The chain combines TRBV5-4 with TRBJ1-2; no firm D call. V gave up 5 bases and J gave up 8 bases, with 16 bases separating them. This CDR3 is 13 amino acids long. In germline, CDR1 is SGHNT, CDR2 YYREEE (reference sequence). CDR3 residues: CASRLGGLDGYTF. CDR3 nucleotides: TGTGCCAGCAGGCTGGGAGGGTTGGACGGCTACACCTTC.

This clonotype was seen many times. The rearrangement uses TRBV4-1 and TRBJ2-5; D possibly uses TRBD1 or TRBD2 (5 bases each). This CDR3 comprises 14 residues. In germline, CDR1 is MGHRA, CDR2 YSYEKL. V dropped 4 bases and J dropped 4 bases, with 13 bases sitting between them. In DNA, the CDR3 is TGCGCCAGCAGCCCAAGGATTGGGGGAGAGACCCAGTACTTC. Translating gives CASSPRIGGETQYF.

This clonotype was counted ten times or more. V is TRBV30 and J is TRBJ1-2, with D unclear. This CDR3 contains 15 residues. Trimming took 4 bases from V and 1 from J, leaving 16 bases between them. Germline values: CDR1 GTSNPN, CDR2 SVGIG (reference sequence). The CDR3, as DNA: TGTGCCTGGAATCCGTATGCGCTTGGTAACTATGGCTACACCTTC. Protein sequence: CAWNPYALGNYGYTF.

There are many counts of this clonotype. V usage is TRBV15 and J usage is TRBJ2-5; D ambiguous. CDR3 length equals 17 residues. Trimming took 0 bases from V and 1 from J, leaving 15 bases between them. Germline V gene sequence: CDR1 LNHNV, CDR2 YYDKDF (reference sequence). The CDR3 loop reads CATSRDLRKRVQETQYF. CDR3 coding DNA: TGTGCCACCAGCAGAGATTTGCGGAAGAGAGTCCAAGAGACCCAGTACTTC. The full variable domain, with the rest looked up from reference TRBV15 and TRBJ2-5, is DAMVIQNPRYQVTQFGKPVTLSCSQTLNHNVMYWYQQKSSQAPKLLFHYYDKDFNNEADTPDNFQSRRPNTSFCFLDIRSPGLGDTAMYLCATSRDLRKRVQETQYFGPGTRLLVL.

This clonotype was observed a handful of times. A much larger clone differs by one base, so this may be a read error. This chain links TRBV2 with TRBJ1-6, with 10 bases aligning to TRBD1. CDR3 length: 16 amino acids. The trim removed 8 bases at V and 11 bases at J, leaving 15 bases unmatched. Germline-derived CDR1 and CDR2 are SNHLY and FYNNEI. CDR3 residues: CASGTGASVSNPPLHF. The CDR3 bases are TGTGCCAGCGGGACAGGGGCCTCTGTGAGCAATCCACCCCTCCACTTT.

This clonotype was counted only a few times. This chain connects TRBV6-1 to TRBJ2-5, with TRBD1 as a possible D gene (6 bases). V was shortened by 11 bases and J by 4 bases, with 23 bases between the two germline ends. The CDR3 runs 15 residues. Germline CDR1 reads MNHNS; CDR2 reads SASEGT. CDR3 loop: CAGGSGGVRPETQYF. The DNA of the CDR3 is TGTGCCGGGGGCAGTGGTGGAGTTCGTCCAGAGACCCAGTACTTC.

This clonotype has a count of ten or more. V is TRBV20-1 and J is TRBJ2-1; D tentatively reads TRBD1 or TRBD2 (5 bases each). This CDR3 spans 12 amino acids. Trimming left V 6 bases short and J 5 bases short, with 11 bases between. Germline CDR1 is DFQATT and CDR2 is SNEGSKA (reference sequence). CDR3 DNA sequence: TGCAGTGCGGGACGATTCGACAATGAGCAGTTCTTC. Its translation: CSAGRFDNEQFF.

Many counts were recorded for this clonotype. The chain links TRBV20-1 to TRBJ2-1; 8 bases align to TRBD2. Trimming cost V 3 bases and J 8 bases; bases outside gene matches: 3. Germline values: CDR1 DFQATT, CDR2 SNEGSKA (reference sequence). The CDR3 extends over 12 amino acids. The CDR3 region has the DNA TGCAGTGCTAGGTCGGGGGGGGATGAGCAGTTCTTC. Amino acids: CSARSGGDEQFF.

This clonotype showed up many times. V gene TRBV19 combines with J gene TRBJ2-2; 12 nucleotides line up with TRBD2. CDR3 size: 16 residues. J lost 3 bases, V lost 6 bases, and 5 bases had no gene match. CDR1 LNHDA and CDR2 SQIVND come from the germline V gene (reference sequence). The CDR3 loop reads CASSRLAGEYTGELFF. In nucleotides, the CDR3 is TGTGCCAGTAGCAGACTAGCGGGAGAATACACCGGGGAGCTGTTTTTT.

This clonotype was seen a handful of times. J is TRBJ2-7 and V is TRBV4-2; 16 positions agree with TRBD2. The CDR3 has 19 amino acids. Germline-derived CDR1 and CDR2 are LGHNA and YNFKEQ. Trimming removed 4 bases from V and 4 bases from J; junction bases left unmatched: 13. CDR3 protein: CASSRLTGTSGRAAYEQYF. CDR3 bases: TGTGCCAGCAGCCGCCTAACCGGGACTAGCGGGAGGGCCGCATACGAGCAGTACTTC.

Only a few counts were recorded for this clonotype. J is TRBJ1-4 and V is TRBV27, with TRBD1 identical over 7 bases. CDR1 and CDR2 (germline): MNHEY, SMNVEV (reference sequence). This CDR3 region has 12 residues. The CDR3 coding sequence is TGTGGGAGGGGACAGTCTAATGAAAAACTGTTTTTT. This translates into CGRGQSNEKLFF.

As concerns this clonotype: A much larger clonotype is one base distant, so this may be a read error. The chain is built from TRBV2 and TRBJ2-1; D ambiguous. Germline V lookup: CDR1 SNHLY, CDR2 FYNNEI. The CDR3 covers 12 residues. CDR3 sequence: CAGSGRVKEQFF. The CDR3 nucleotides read TGTGCCGGCAGTGGTAGGGTAAAGGAGCAGTTCTTC.

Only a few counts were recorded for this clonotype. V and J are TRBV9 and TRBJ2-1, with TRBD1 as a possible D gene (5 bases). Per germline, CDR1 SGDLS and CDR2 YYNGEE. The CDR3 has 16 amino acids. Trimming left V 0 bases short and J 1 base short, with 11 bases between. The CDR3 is CASSVGQGTSYNEQFF. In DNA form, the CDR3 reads TGTGCCAGCAGCGTAGGGCAGGGTACATCCTACAATGAGCAGTTCTTC. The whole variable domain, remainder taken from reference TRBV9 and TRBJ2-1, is DSGVTQTPKHLITATGQRVTLRCSPRSGDLSVYWYQQSLDQGLQFLIQYYNGEERAKGNILERFSAQQFPDLHSELNLSSLELGDSALYFCASSVGQGTSYNEQFFGPGTRLTVL.

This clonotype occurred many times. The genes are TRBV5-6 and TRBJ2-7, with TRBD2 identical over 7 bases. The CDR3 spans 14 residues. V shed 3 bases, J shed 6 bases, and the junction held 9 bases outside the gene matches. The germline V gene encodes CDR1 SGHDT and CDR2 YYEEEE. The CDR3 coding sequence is TGTGCCAGCAGCTCGGCGGGAGTTTTGACCGAGCAGTACTTC. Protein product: CASSSAGVLTEQYF. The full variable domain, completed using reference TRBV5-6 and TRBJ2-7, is DAGVTQSPTHLIKTRGQQVTLRCSPKSGHDTVSWYQQALGQGPQFIFQYYEEEERQRGNFPDRFSGHQFPNYSSELNVNALLLGDSALYLCASSSAGVLTEQYFGPGTRLTVT.

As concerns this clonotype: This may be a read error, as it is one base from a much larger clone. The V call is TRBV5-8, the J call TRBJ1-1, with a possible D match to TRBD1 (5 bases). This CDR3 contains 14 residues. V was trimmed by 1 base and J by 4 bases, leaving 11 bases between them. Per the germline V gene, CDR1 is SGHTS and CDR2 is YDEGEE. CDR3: CASSLLTEFTEAFF. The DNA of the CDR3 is TGTGCCAGCAGCTTGTTGACAGAGTTCACTGAAGCTTTCTTT.

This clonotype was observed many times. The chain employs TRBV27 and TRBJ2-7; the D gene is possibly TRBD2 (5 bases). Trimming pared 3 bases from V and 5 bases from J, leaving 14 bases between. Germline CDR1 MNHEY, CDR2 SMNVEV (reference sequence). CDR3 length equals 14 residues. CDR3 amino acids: CASSFSLAGNEQYF. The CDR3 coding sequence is TGTGCCAGCAGTTTTTCTCTTGCGGGTAACGAGCAGTACTTC.

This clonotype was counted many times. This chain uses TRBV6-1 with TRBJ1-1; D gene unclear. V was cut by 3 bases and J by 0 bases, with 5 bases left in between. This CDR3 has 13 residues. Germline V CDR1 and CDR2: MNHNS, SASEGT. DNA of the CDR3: TGTGCCAGCAGTGACAAAATGAACACTGAAGCTTTCTTT. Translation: CASSDKMNTEAFF.